Below are 27 T cell receptor beta chains sequenced from a single sample in a study of persistence of HIV-infected CD4 T cells. The libraries were made with immunoSEQ version 4 in survey mode. The table came from immunoSEQ multiplex PCR; TCRdb's copy has only in-frame clones and leaves some out. Among roughly 34,000 clones, roughly 82% were seen once, and the ten largest hold nearly 6.5%. Antigens for these TCRs are unknown. Stimulation used around 9.1 ug/mL lysate from CMV-infected fibroblasts. CD40L/CD69 double-negative CD45RO-high memory CD4+ T cells were collected. The material sequenced was CD4+ T cells sorted from PBMCs after approximately 19-hour stimulation, taken from a patient who received antiretroviral therapy. These receptor sequences come from an adult woman with HIV who was CMV-seropositive.

The chain employs TRBV28 and TRBJ2-1; 10 nucleotides line up with TRBD2. V was pared by 5 bases and J by 9 bases, with 7 bases of the junction left unmatched. The CDR3 runs to 14 residues. Germline V gene lookup returns CDR1 MDHEN and CDR2 SYDVKM. CDR3 sequence: CASSPLAGEAEQFF. CDR3 coding DNA: TGTGCCAGCAGTCCCCTAGCGGGAGAAGCTGAGCAGTTCTTC.

The chain links TRBV29-1 to TRBJ2-5, with no clear D. The CDR3 runs 12 residues. CDR1 is SQVTM, CDR2 ANQGSEA, per germline. Trimming took off 6 bases at V and 1 base at J, with 9 bases between the two ends. The CDR3 coding sequence is TGCAGCGTCCGGACCGTCCAAGAGACCCAGTACTTC. Its protein product is CSVRTVQETQYF.

This CDR3 reads CAISDGGLGYTF. The DNA for the CDR3 is TGTGCCATTTCCGACGGAGGCTTGGGCTACACCTTC. The J gene is TRBJ1-2, the V gene TRBV19; D ambiguous. Trimming cost V 10 bases and J 8 bases, with 17 bases left between them. There are 12 residues in the CDR3. Germline CDR1 is LNHDA and CDR2 is SQIVND (reference sequence).

The chain employs TRBV7-9 and TRBJ2-1; 9 bases fit TRBD1. After removal of 8 bases from V and 6 bases from J, the junction contained 2 bases not matched to a gene. Germline values: CDR1 SEHNR, CDR2 FQNEAQ (reference sequence). The CDR3 consists of 12 residues. CDR3: CASATGGNEQFF. The CDR3 DNA is TGTGCCAGCGCGACAGGGGGCAATGAGCAGTTCTTC.

This clone was recorded only once. The chain recombines TRBV19 with TRBJ2-2, with 7 bases aligning to TRBD1. Unmatched junction bases numbered 7, after V lost 7 bases and J lost 2 bases. CDR1 LNHDA and CDR2 SQIVND come from the germline V gene (reference sequence). The CDR3 sequence is 15 residues long. The CDR3 sequence: CASKKGARNTGELFF. CDR3 sequence (DNA): TGTGCCAGTAAAAAGGGGGCGAGAAACACCGGGGAGCTGTTTTTT.

The chain links TRBV7-9 to TRBJ1-4; possibly TRBD1 for D (6 bases). Germline-derived CDR1 and CDR2 are SEHNR and FQNEAQ (reference sequence). Trimming cost V 5 bases and J 0 bases, with 10 bases left between them. The CDR3 sequence is 15 residues long. The CDR3 DNA reads as TGTGCCAGCAGCAAGGACAGCTCAACTAATGAAAAACTGTTTTTT. Its protein product is CASSKDSSTNEKLFF.

The CDR3 coding sequence is TGTGCCAGCACCGTATGGGATCGCGATGGCTACACCTTC. Translating gives CASTVWDRDGYTF. The V gene is TRBV2, the J gene TRBJ1-2, with D unclear. CDR1 and CDR2 (germline): SNHLY, FYNNEI. The CDR3 runs 13 residues. The V gene lost 7 bases and the J gene lost 6 bases, with 15 bases spanning the gap. Drawing the rest from reference TRBV2 and TRBJ1-2, the complete variable domain is EPEVTQTPSHQVTQMGQEVILRCVPISNHLYFYWYRQILGQKVEFLVSFYNNEISEKSEIFDDQFSVERPDGSNFTLKIRSTKLEDSAMYFCASTVWDRDGYTFGSGTRLTVV.

The V call is TRBV6-5, the J call TRBJ2-7; D may be TRBD2 (7 bases). Per the germline V gene, CDR1 is MNHEY and CDR2 is SVGAGI. CDR3 length: 14 amino acids. V dropped 6 bases and J dropped 6 bases, with 18 bases sitting between them. The CDR3 nucleotides are TGTGCCAGCAGCCGCGGGGAGGGGGGCTCCGAGCAGTACTTC. It specifies CASSRGEGGSEQYF.

This CDR3 is CAIDSRVGDEQFF. The CDR3 nucleotides read TGTGCCATTGATTCCAGGGTAGGGGATGAGCAGTTCTTC. The chain recombines TRBV7-9 with TRBJ2-1; a weak D match, TRBD1 (5 bases). V lost 10 bases to trimming and J lost 8 bases, with 18 bases between them. The germline V gene encodes CDR1 SEHNR and CDR2 FQNEAQ (reference sequence). This CDR3 is 13 amino acids long.

This rearrangement joins TRBV18 to TRBJ1-3, with a possible D match to TRBD1 (5 bases). Trimming left V 6 bases short and J 2 bases short, with 14 bases between. The CDR3 has 15 residues. Germline V gene data show CDR1 as KGHSH and CDR2 as LQKENI. The CDR3 DNA follows: TGTGCCAGCTCGCCATCCAGGGAACCTGGAAACACCATATATTTT. Protein: CASSPSREPGNTIYF.

This rearrangement joins TRBV19 to TRBJ1-4; no clear D gene. Per the germline V gene, CDR1 is LNHDA and CDR2 is SQIVND (reference sequence). This CDR3 comprises 14 residues. V was trimmed by 8 bases and J by 7 bases, leaving 17 bases between them. CDR3 in amino acids: CASYRSGAGEKLFF. The CDR3 nucleotides read TGTGCCAGTTACCGGAGCGGCGCAGGTGAAAAACTGTTTTTT. The entire variable domain, with the rest obtained from reference TRBV19 and TRBJ1-4, is as follows: DGGITQSPKYLFRKEGQNVTLSCEQNLNHDAMYWYRQDPGQGLRLIYYSQIVNDFQKGDIAEGYSVSREKKESFPLTVTSAQKNPTAFYLCASYRSGAGEKLFFGSGTQLSVL.

The J gene is TRBJ1-1, the V gene TRBV6-5, with unresolved D. The V gene's germline CDR1 is MNHEY and CDR2 SVGAGI. There are 13 residues in the CDR3. The ends were cut back, 6 bases at V and 4 bases at J, with 12 bases in the middle. The CDR3 nucleotides read TGTGCCAGCAGCCTTCCAGCGACCACTGAAGCTTTCTTT. This translates into CASSLPATTEAFF.

There are a few counts of this clone. The CDR3, as DNA: TGTGCCAGCTCTCCCGGCAGGGGGCCCTACGAGCAGTACTTC. It is translated as CASSPGRGPYEQYF. J is TRBJ2-7 and V is TRBV18; 8 positions agree with TRBD1. Trimming removed 6 bases from V and 2 bases from J; junction bases left unmatched: 6. The CDR3 runs to 14 residues. Germline CDR1 reads KGHSH; CDR2 reads LQKENI.

The V call is TRBV10-1, the J call TRBJ1-5; the match to TRBD1 covers 10 bases. The germline V gene has CDR1 WNHNN and CDR2 SYGVQD (reference sequence). CDR3 length equals 14 residues. Unmatched junction bases numbered 2, after V lost 4 bases and J lost 5 bases. The CDR3, as DNA: TGCGCCAGCAGTGGGACAGGGGGGGATCAGCCCCAGCATTTT. Protein product: CASSGTGGDQPQHF.

The chain links TRBV28 to TRBJ2-4; 10 nucleotides match TRBD1. V lost 7 bases, J lost 2 bases, and 8 bases stayed unmatched. There are 16 residues in the CDR3. Germline assignment: CDR1 MDHEN and CDR2 SYDVKM. In DNA, the CDR3 is TGTGCCAGCACTATTCCGGGACAGGGGACCAAAAACATTCAGTACTTC. As protein: CASTIPGQGTKNIQYF. Using reference TRBV28 and TRBJ2-4 for the parts outside the CDR3, the full variable domain is DVKVTQSSRYLVKRTGEKVFLECVQDMDHENMFWYRQDPGLGLRLIYFSYDVKMKEKGDIPEGYSVSREKKERFSLILESASTNQTSMYLCASTIPGQGTKNIQYFGAGTRLSVL.

The chain is built from TRBV28 and TRBJ1-2, with 9 bases matching TRBD1. CDR3 length equals 14 residues. Germline V gene lookup returns CDR1 MDHEN and CDR2 SYDVKM. The J segment lost 5 bases and the V segment lost 4 bases, leaving 5 bases of the junction unmatched. CDR3 residues: CASSSGTGRYGYTF. The CDR3 DNA reads TGTGCCAGCAGTTCCGGGACAGGGAGGTATGGCTACACCTTC.

This clone was found once. This same CDR3 is encoded by further DNA sequences in the sample. The chain has TRBV2 and TRBJ1-2; D unclear. The germline CDR1 and CDR2 sequences are SNHLY and FYNNEI. Trimming cost V 0 bases and J 2 bases, with 1 base left between them. There are 12 residues in the CDR3. This CDR3 is CASSEANYGYTF. CDR3 DNA: TGTGCCAGCAGTGAAGCCAACTATGGCTACACCTTC.

This clone was observed a handful of times. The chain joins TRBV3-1 (or the pseudogene TRBV3-2) to TRBJ1-6; no clear D. The CDR3 is 16 amino acids. Trimming took 0 bases from V and 0 from J, leaving 6 bases between them. In germline, CDR1 is LGHDT, CDR2 YNNKEL (reference sequence). The DNA of the CDR3 is TGTGCCAGCAGCCAAGACAGGAGCTCCTATAATTCACCCCTCCACTTT. Amino acid sequence: CASSQDRSSYNSPLHF.

This clone has only one observation. The chain recombines TRBV2 with TRBJ1-5; D unclear. Germline assignment: CDR1 SNHLY and CDR2 FYNNEI. Trimming shortened V by 11 bases and J by 0 bases, and 17 bases separated the two germline ends. There are 15 residues in the CDR3. The CDR3 protein is CASARELNSNQPQHF. CDR3 nucleotides: TGTGCCTCAGCGAGGGAACTCAATAGCAATCAGCCCCAGCATTTT.

The chain employs TRBV5-6 and TRBJ1-4; D is possibly TRBD1 (6 bases). Trimming removed 4 bases at V and 6 bases at J, with 19 bases between. The germline CDR1 and CDR2 sequences are SGHDT and YYEEEE. This CDR3 spans 16 amino acids. CDR3 DNA sequence: TGTGCCAGCAGCGGTGGAGGGCAGGGGCGCGATGAAAAACTGTTTTTT. As protein: CASSGGGQGRDEKLFF.

CDR3 sequence reads: CASSGAGPRTGELFF. The CDR3 DNA follows: TGTGCCAGCAGTGGTGCGGGCCCGAGAACCGGGGAGCTGTTTTTT. This chain connects TRBV2 to TRBJ2-2; perhaps TRBD2 as D (5 bases). The germline gives CDR1 SNHLY, CDR2 FYNNEI. With 4 bases removed from V and 5 bases from J, the gap between germline ends came to 14 bases. The CDR3 runs 15 residues.

This clone was seen a few times. This rearrangement joins TRBV10-1 to TRBJ1-5; D not resolved. Trimming took 5 bases from V and 7 from J, leaving 9 bases between them. Per germline, CDR1 WNHNN and CDR2 SYGVQD (reference sequence). This CDR3 comprises 12 residues. Written as DNA, the CDR3 is TGCGCCAGCAGTAGCCCAGGACAGCCCCAGCATTTT. This codes for CASSSPGQPQHF.

This chain uses TRBV29-1 with TRBJ2-3, with a weak D call TRBD2 (5 bases). The V and J ends lost 3 bases and 4 bases respectively, with 14 bases between them. The CDR3 is made up of 14 amino acids. CDR1 and CDR2 (germline): SQVTM, ANQGSEA. The CDR3 spells CSVDKRKGADTQYF. CDR3 bases: TGCAGCGTTGATAAGCGGAAAGGCGCAGATACGCAGTATTTT.

The rearrangement uses TRBV20-1 and TRBJ2-1; 9 bases match TRBD2. The CDR3 extends over 18 amino acids. Per germline, CDR1 DFQATT and CDR2 SNEGSKA (reference sequence). The V and J ends lost 3 bases and 0 bases, in that order; junction bases with no gene match: 12. Here the CDR3 reads CSASPLAGANSSYNEQFF. Written as DNA, the CDR3 is TGCAGTGCTAGTCCATTAGCGGGAGCCAACAGCTCCTACAATGAGCAGTTCTTC.

This chain joins TRBV7-9 and TRBJ1-5; D remains ambiguous. CDR1 SEHNR and CDR2 FQNEAQ come from the germline V gene (reference sequence). The CDR3 loop spans 13 amino acids. With 5 bases removed from V and 4 bases from J, the gap between germline ends came to 9 bases. The CDR3, as DNA: TGTGCCAGCAGCCCTGACTCAAATCAGCCCCAGCATTTT. This encodes CASSPDSNQPQHF.

This chain uses TRBV6-6 with TRBJ2-3; D possibly corresponds to TRBD2 (6 bases). The CDR3 contains 16 residues. CDR1 is MNHNY and CDR2 is SVGAGI in the germline V gene (reference sequence). V was shortened by 5 bases and J by 0 bases, with 15 bases between the two germline ends. CDR3 sequence reads: CASSPGTFTSTDTQYF. In nucleotides, the CDR3 is TGTGCCAGCAGTCCCGGGACTTTTACTAGCACAGATACGCAGTATTTT.

This sequence joins TRBV5-5 and TRBJ1-1; D perhaps matches TRBD1 (5 bases). The V end lost 4 bases, the J end lost 1 base, and 14 bases lay between the germline ends. The CDR3 runs 15 residues. Per germline, CDR1 SGHKS and CDR2 YYEKEE (reference sequence). Here the CDR3 reads CASSPMGGENTEAFF. CDR3 DNA: TGTGCCAGCAGCCCCATGGGAGGGGAGAACACTGAAGCTTTCTTT.